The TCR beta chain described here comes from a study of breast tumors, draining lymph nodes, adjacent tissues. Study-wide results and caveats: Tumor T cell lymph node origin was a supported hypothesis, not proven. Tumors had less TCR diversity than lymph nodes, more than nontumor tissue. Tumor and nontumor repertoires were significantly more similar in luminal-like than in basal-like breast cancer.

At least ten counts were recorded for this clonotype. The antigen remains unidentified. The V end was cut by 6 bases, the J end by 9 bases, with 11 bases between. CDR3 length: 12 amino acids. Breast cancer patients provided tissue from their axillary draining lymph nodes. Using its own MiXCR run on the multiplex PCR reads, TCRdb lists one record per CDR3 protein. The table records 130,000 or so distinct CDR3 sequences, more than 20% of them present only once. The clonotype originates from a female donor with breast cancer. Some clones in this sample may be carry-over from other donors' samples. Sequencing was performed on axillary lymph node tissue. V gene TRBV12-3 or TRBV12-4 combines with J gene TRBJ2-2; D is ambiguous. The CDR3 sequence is CASSHSARELFF. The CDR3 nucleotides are TGTGCCAGCAGCCACTCGGCCCGGGAGCTGTTTTTT.